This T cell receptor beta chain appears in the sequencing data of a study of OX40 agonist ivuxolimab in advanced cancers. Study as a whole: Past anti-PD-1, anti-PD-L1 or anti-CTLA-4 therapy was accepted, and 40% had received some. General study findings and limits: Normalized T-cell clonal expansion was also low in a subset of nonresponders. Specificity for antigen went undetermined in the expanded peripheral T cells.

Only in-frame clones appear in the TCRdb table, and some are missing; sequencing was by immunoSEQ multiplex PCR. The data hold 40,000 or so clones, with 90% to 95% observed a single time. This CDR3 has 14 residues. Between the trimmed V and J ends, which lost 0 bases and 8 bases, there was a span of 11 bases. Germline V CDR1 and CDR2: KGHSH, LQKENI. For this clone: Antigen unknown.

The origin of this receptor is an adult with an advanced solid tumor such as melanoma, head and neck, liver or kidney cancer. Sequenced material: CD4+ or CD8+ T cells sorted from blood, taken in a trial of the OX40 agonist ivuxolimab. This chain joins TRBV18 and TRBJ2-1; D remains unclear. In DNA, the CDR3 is TGTGCCAGCTCACCACCTCGTGGGATACATGAGCAGTTCTTC. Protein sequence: CASSPPRGIHEQFF.